One and the same sample provided the 21 T cell receptor beta chains below, sequenced in a study of CD8 T cells in ankylosing spondylitis. Study-level points and caveats: A TCR beta motif of about 8 highly homologous variants appeared characteristic of ankylosing spondylitis blood.

TCRdb re-called the 5' RACE reads with MiXCR, one entry per CDR3 protein. The table records fewer than 500,000 distinct CDR3 sequences, about a fifth of them present only once. Antigen specificity for these receptors is unknown. Sequenced material: blood, either unsorted or a sorted T cell fraction (not recorded which). These receptors all stem from a male donor with ankylosing spondylitis.

This clonotype appeared a few times. This chain links TRBV7-9 with TRBJ2-7; D possibly matches TRBD1 or TRBD2 (5 bases each). V gave up 0 bases and J gave up 0 bases, with 15 bases separating them. In germline, CDR1 is SEHNR, CDR2 FQNEAQ (reference sequence). This CDR3 is 17 amino acids long. The CDR3 is CASSLAQWAGSSYEQYF. DNA for the CDR3: TGTGCCAGCAGCTTAGCCCAATGGGCAGGGAGCTCCTACGAGCAGTACTTC.

The chain has TRBV25-1 and TRBJ2-5; D not resolved. The CDR3 runs to 10 residues. The V end lost 8 bases, the J end lost 4 bases, and 5 bases lay between the germline ends. Germline V gene lookup returns CDR1 MGHDK and CDR2 SYGVNS. CDR3 loop: CASGLETQYF. CDR3 in DNA: TGTGCCAGCGGGTTAGAGACCCAGTACTTC.

This clonotype has only one observation. The chain combines TRBV12-5 with TRBJ2-1, with 8 bases identical to TRBD2. Germline loops: CDR1 LGHNT, CDR2 FRNRAP. This CDR3 has 15 residues. V shed 1 base and J 5 bases; nucleotides not matched to a gene: 4. The CDR3 loop is CASGLGLAGNNEQFF. The DNA for the CDR3 is TGTGCTAGTGGTTTGGGGCTAGCGGGCAACAATGAGCAGTTCTTC. Drawing the rest from reference TRBV12-5 and TRBJ2-1, the complete variable domain is DARVTQTPRHKVTEMGQEVTMRCQPILGHNTVFWYRQTMMQGLELLAYFRNRAPLDDSGMPKDRFSAEMPDATLATLKIQPSEPRDSAVYFCASGLGLAGNNEQFFGPGTRLTVL.

Ten or more counts support this clonotype. The chain uses TRBV7-8 and TRBJ2-1; a possible D gene is TRBD2 (6 bases). V was pared by 2 bases and J by 7 bases, with 21 bases between. Germline V gives CDR1 SGHVS, CDR2 FQNEAQ. The CDR3 runs to 17 residues. The CDR3 loop reads CASSLFLVEGGKNEQFF. In DNA form, the CDR3 reads TGTGCCAGCAGCTTATTCCTTGTGGAGGGCGGGAAAAATGAGCAGTTCTTC.

This clonotype was seen only a few times. The V gene is TRBV6-5, the J gene TRBJ2-6; 9 nucleotides match TRBD2. CDR3 length equals 17 residues. V lost 4 bases and J lost 1; bases outside the gene matches: 5. Germline V gives CDR1 MNHEY, CDR2 SVGAGI. The CDR3 sequence: CASSLSGRLSGANVLTF. The CDR3 nucleotides are TGTGCCAGCAGTTTGAGCGGGAGGCTTTCTGGGGCCAACGTCCTGACTTTC.

This chain uses TRBV20-1 with TRBJ2-2; D may be TRBD2 (5 bases). The CDR3 runs to 14 residues. From germline, CDR1 is DFQATT and CDR2 SNEGSKA (reference sequence). The V end lost 2 bases, the J end lost 6 bases, and 13 bases lay between the germline ends. CDR3 bases: TGCAGTGCTAGAAATCGGGGTCGAGCCGGGGAGCTGTTTTTT. It specifies CSARNRGRAGELFF.

This clonotype was observed a handful of times. The chain employs TRBV10-3 and TRBJ1-5; the D is unclear. Germline V gives CDR1 ENHRY, CDR2 SYGVKD. The CDR3 contains 12 residues. Trimming pared 3 bases from V and 11 bases from J, leaving 11 bases between. CDR3 amino acids: CAISEPLSAQHF. The CDR3 region has the DNA TGTGCCATCAGTGAACCTTTATCAGCCCAGCATTTT.

This clonotype was counted only a few times. This chain joins TRBV5-1 and TRBJ2-1; TRBD1 is a possible D gene (7 bases). Germline V lookup: CDR1 SGHRS, CDR2 YFSETQ. V shed 4 bases and J shed 2 bases, with 25 bases lying between them. The CDR3 spans 19 residues. CDR3 bases: TGCGCCAGCAGCCAAGACAGGGAATGGGCGGGACCTACCTACAATGAGCAGTTCTTC. It specifies CASSQDREWAGPTYNEQFF.

This clonotype was detected a few times. The chain has TRBV7-2 and TRBJ2-7, with no clear D. Germline V gene data show CDR1 as SGHTA and CDR2 as FQGNSA. V was shortened by 1 base and J by 0 bases, with 10 bases between the two germline ends. CDR3 length: 15 residues. The CDR3 protein is CASSLVPGRSYEQYF. The CDR3 nucleotides read TGTGCCAGCAGCTTAGTGCCAGGACGCTCCTACGAGCAGTACTTC.

The chain is built from TRBV19 and TRBJ1-3; D unresolved. CDR1 and CDR2 from the germline V gene are LNHDA and SQIVND (reference sequence). Trimming pared 6 bases from V and 4 bases from J, leaving 10 bases between. CDR3 length equals 13 residues. CDR3 DNA: TGTGCCAGTAGGGCGCCCCCCGGAAACACCATATATTTT. Translated, it gives CASRAPPGNTIYF.

This chain links TRBV5-6 with TRBJ2-3; D remains unclear. The CDR3 is 14 amino acids. V was clipped by 5 bases and J by 4 bases, with 14 bases between them. The germline V gene encodes CDR1 SGHDT and CDR2 YYEEEE. CDR3 DNA: TGTGCCAGCAGTTACAATCCCGTGGCAGATACGCAGTATTTT. Encoded protein: CASSYNPVADTQYF.

This clonotype has only a few counts. V and J are TRBV4-1 and TRBJ2-7, with D perhaps TRBD1 (6 bases). This CDR3 has 14 residues. With 10 bases removed from V and 3 bases from J, the gap between germline ends came to 19 bases. From germline, CDR1 is MGHRA and CDR2 YSYEKL. CDR3 amino acids: CATAYSDRNYEQYF. The CDR3 nucleotides are TGCGCCACAGCGTACTCCGACAGGAACTACGAGCAGTACTTC.

This clonotype was seen only a few times. This chain connects TRBV10-3 to TRBJ1-5; D not resolved. Per the germline V gene, CDR1 is ENHRY and CDR2 is SYGVKD. The CDR3 has 13 amino acids. Trimming stripped 6 bases from V and 5 bases from J, with 11 bases between. CDR3 in amino acids: CAIRRERDQPQHF. The DNA for the CDR3 is TGTGCCATCAGAAGAGAGAGAGATCAGCCCCAGCATTTT.

This clonotype was seen more than once but under ten times. Here the CDR3 reads CSASLGSSYEQYF. The CDR3 DNA sequence: TGCAGTGCTAGTCTCGGGAGTTCCTACGAGCAGTACTTC. The chain is built from TRBV20-1 and TRBJ2-7, with D possibly matching TRBD2 (6 bases). The CDR3 contains 13 residues. The V and J ends lost 3 bases and 1 base respectively, with 10 bases between them. Germline V gives CDR1 DFQATT, CDR2 SNEGSKA (reference sequence).

This chain joins TRBV6-2 or TRBV6-3 and TRBJ1-5; D is uncertain. The germline V and J ends were trimmed by 8 bases and 5 bases, with 19 bases remaining between them. The CDR3 extends over 15 amino acids. CDR1 is MNHEY and CDR2 is SVGEGT in the germline V gene. CDR3 loop: CASGPTGRKHQPQHF. Here the CDR3 DNA reads TGTGCCAGCGGACCGACTGGGAGAAAACATCAGCCCCAGCATTTT.

V is TRBV9 and J is TRBJ2-2; tentative D call: TRBD1 (5 bases). The V and J ends lost 0 bases and 2 bases respectively, with 11 bases between them. This CDR3 spans 16 amino acids. CDR1 SGDLS and CDR2 YYNGEE come from the germline V gene. The CDR3: CASSVGVRDNTGELFF. The CDR3 DNA sequence: TGTGCCAGCAGCGTAGGGGTCAGGGATAACACCGGGGAGCTGTTTTTT.

This clonotype was seen a few times. In DNA, the CDR3 is TGCAGTGCTAGAGATGTGGTTATCGGACTAGCGGACAATGAGCAGTTCTTC. Protein sequence: CSARDVVIGLADNEQFF. The J gene is TRBJ2-1, the V gene TRBV20-1; 10 bases align to TRBD2. The V segment lost 0 bases and the J segment 5 bases; nucleotides outside the gene matches: 10. Germline V lookup: CDR1 DFQATT, CDR2 SNEGSKA (reference sequence). The CDR3 is 17 residues long.

The rearrangement joins TRBV7-9 to TRBJ2-7; the match to TRBD1 covers 8 bases. This CDR3 has 15 amino acids. The trim removed 2 bases at V and 4 bases at J, leaving 7 bases unmatched. Per germline, CDR1 SEHNR and CDR2 FQNEAQ (reference sequence). The CDR3 nucleotides read TGTGCCAGCAGCTTAACCCAGGGGGCTGAGTACGAGCAGTACTTC. It codes for CASSLTQGAEYEQYF. The full variable domain, completed using reference TRBV7-9 and TRBJ2-7, is DTGVSQNPRHKITKRGQNVTFRCDPISEHNRLYWYRQTLGQGPEFLTYFQNEAQLEKSRLLSDRFSAERPKGSFSTLEIQRTEQGDSAMYLCASSLTQGAEYEQYFGPGTRLTVT.

V usage is TRBV30 and J usage is TRBJ2-2, with D possibly matching TRBD2 (6 bases). The CDR3 contains 12 residues. Germline lookup yields CDR1 GTSNPN and CDR2 SVGIG (reference sequence). Trimming removed 1 base from V and 7 bases from J, with 7 bases in between. CDR3 in amino acids: CAWSAEGGELFF. The CDR3 DNA follows: TGTGCCTGGAGTGCGGAGGGCGGGGAGCTGTTTTTT.

There are a few counts of this clonotype. This chain uses TRBV9 with TRBJ2-7; D not certain. Trimming left V 0 bases short and J 3 bases short, with 13 bases between. The CDR3 runs to 15 residues. The germline gives CDR1 SGDLS, CDR2 YYNGEE. This CDR3 reads CASSVAEGMSYEQYF. The CDR3 nucleotides are TGTGCCAGCAGCGTAGCTGAAGGGATGAGCTACGAGCAGTACTTC. Filled out from reference TRBV9 and TRBJ2-7, the complete variable domain reads DSGVTQTPKHLITATGQRVTLRCSPRSGDLSVYWYQQSLDQGLQFLIQYYNGEERAKGNILERFSAQQFPDLHSELNLSSLELGDSALYFCASSVAEGMSYEQYFGPGTRLTVT.

This clonotype was seen only once. V gene TRBV27 combines with J gene TRBJ2-5; D possibly uses TRBD1 or TRBD2 (7 bases each). CDR1 MNHEY and CDR2 SMNVEV come from the germline V gene (reference sequence). V lost 5 bases to trimming and J lost 2 bases, with 18 bases between them. The CDR3 has 16 amino acids. CDR3 coding DNA: TGTGCCAGCAGTAGACGCCGCAGGGGGGGTCAAGAGACCCAGTACTTC. Amino acid sequence: CASSRRRRGGQETQYF.